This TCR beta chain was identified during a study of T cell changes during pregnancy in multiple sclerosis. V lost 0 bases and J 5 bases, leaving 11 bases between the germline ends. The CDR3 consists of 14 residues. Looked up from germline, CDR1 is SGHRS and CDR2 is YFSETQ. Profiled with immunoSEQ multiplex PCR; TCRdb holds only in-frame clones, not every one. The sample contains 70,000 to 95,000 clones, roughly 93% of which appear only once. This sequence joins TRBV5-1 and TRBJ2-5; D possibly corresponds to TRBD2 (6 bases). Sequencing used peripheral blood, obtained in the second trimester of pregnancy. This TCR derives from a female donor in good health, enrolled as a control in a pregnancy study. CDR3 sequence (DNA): TGCGCCAGCAGCTTGGGTGCGGGGACGGAGACCCAGTACTTC. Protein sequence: CASSLGAGTETQYF.